This T cell receptor beta chain was observed in a study of blood T cells in healthy people across ages. The sample providers were healthy Caucasian people from Russia, aged roughly 6 to 95. This CDR3 comprises 17 residues. V shed 4 bases and J shed 2 bases, with 20 bases lying between them. Looked up from germline, CDR1 is DFQATT and CDR2 is SNEGSKA (reference sequence). General study results and limits: Unknown CMV status may confound age-related changes in expanded clones.

The authors ran a second PCR of roughly 7 to 11 cycles using a sample-barcoded 5' primer and a J-beta primer mix. One entry per CDR3 protein results from TCRdb running MiXCR on the 5' RACE reads. This table has hundreds of thousands of distinct CDR3 sequences, roughly 60% appearing once. Concerning this clonotype: Its specificity is unknown.

This chain uses TRBV20-1 with TRBJ1-4, with D tentatively TRBD1 (6 bases). The sample taken for sequencing was blood. The clonotype comes from a man aged 25-45 years in good health. CDR3 DNA: TGCAGTGCTATAATGACGACAGGTTGGACCACTAATGAAAAACTGTTTTTT. Amino acid sequence: CSAIMTTGWTTNEKLFF.